Each of the 32 T cell receptor beta chains below was sequenced from the same sample in a study of T cell clusters in autoimmune cytopenias. One tube held mixed TRB-A and TRB-B primer pools for touch-down PCR. From the multiplex PCR reads, TCRdb lists one entry per CDR3 protein and no DNA. This sample's clone table lists approximately 11,000 distinct CDR3 sequences. TRB amplification used around 0.25 ug of peripheral blood genomic DNA. This sample also appeared in a second study, on T cell repertoires in aging, cancer and after chemotherapy.

Specimen: peripheral blood. The origin of the receptors is a human donor in good health.

The gene calls are TRBV5-1 and TRBJ1-1; TCRdb's assignment of TRBD1 cannot be checked, as there is no DNA. This CDR3 spans 21 amino acids. CDR1 is SGHRS and CDR2 is YFSETQ in the germline V gene. CDR3 amino acids: CASSFRPGTGREQSRNTEAFF.

This clonotype registers medium-sized by frequency. This chain links TRBV15 with TRBJ2-3; TCRdb names TRBD1, which stays unverified in the absence of DNA. This CDR3 comprises 15 residues. CDR1 is LNHNV, CDR2 YYDKDF, per germline (reference sequence). CDR3: CATSRGRGGPDTQYF.

V usage is TRBV28 and J usage is TRBJ1-5; TCRdb outputs TRBD1, but without DNA this stays unchecked. CDR3 length equals 17 residues. The V gene's germline CDR1 is MDHEN and CDR2 SYDVKM. The CDR3 region is CASSILFGGGSNQPQHF.

This chain uses TRBV4-1 with TRBJ2-3; TCRdb calls TRBD2, which cannot be checked without DNA. Germline assignment: CDR1 MGHRA and CDR2 YSYEKL. The CDR3 has 17 amino acids. CDR3 residues: CASSQYRTSGETDTQYF.

CDR3 amino acids: CASSPGQGPYEQYF. The chain carries TRBV18 and TRBJ2-7; TCRdb's assignment of TRBD1 cannot be checked, as there is no DNA. Germline-derived CDR1 and CDR2 are KGHSH and LQKENI. This CDR3 contains 14 residues.

The gene calls are TRBV28 and TRBJ1-2; TCRdb's D gene call, TRBD1, goes unchecked for lack of DNA. Germline-derived CDR1 and CDR2 are MDHEN and SYDVKM. This CDR3 has 14 residues. The CDR3 spells CASRRDRDNYGYTF.

The gene calls are TRBV5-1 and TRBJ2-7. The CDR3 loop spans 13 amino acids. Germline-derived CDR1 and CDR2 are SGHRS and YFSETQ. The CDR3: CASSLGGPYEQYF.

This clonotype ranks as medium-sized (0.01 to 0.1%) in terms of frequency. V usage is TRBV19 and J usage is TRBJ2-5; with no DNA, the TCRdb D assignment of TRBD1 cannot be verified. Germline CDR1 reads LNHDA; CDR2 reads SQIVND (reference sequence). The CDR3 has 14 amino acids. CDR3 residues: CASKRDRGRETQYF.

V and J are TRBV2 and TRBJ2-1; TCRdb indicates TRBD1, and absent DNA this call remains unverified. This CDR3 contains 14 residues. The germline V gene encodes CDR1 SNHLY and CDR2 FYNNEI. The CDR3 is CASSQGGPPNEQFF.

This clonotype is deemed medium-sized (0.01 to 0.1%) by its frequency. The chain carries TRBV11-2 and TRBJ1-2; TCRdb reports TRBD1, a call that lacks DNA to check it against. From germline, CDR1 is SGHAT and CDR2 FQNNGV. This CDR3 has 15 amino acids. CDR3 residues: CASSSQKQGLRGYTF.

This sequence joins TRBV18 and TRBJ1-1; TCRdb names TRBD1, which stays unverified in the absence of DNA. Germline lookup yields CDR1 KGHSH and CDR2 LQKENI. The CDR3 covers 17 residues. CDR3 loop: CASSQVPGQGPNTEAFF.

This clonotype is identified as medium-sized from frequency. The chain carries TRBV30 and TRBJ2-2. Germline CDR1 is GTSNPN and CDR2 is SVGIG (reference sequence). The CDR3 loop spans 13 amino acids. CDR3 loop: CAWSDWDPGELFF.

The gene calls are TRBV4-1 and TRBJ2-4; TCRdb returns TRBD1, unconfirmable since there is no DNA. The CDR3 is 15 residues long. Germline assignment: CDR1 MGHRA and CDR2 YSYEKL. Here the CDR3 reads CASSQGQGSKNIQYF.

The chain is built from TRBV6-2 or TRBV6-3 and TRBJ1-2; TCRdb indicates TRBD1, and absent DNA this call remains unverified. CDR3 length equals 14 residues. CDR1 and CDR2 from the germline V gene are MNHEY and SVGEGT. The CDR3 protein is CASSLQQGWYGYTF.

The genes are TRBV6-5 and TRBJ1-4; TCRdb's D gene call, TRBD1, goes unchecked for lack of DNA. The length of the CDR3 is 15 residues. The germline CDR1 and CDR2 sequences are MNHEY and SVGAGI. The CDR3 sequence is CASRPGGQLNEKLFF.

The chain joins TRBV7-9 to TRBJ2-1; TCRdb names TRBD2, which stays unverified in the absence of DNA. Germline-derived CDR1 and CDR2 are SEHNR and FQNEAQ (reference sequence). This CDR3 is 15 amino acids long. The CDR3 loop reads CASSVHSGGAFEQFF.

The V call is TRBV6-1, the J call TRBJ1-5. Per germline, CDR1 MNHNS and CDR2 SASEGT. CDR3 length equals 16 residues. The CDR3 loop is CASSESWSVGNQPQHF.

The chain employs TRBV2 and TRBJ1-2. The CDR3 length is 14 residues. Germline-derived CDR1 and CDR2 are SNHLY and FYNNEI. CDR3: CASKSYSLGYGYTF. Combining the CDR3 with reference TRBV2 and TRBJ1-2 gives the whole variable domain EPEVTQTPSHQVTQMGQEVILRCVPISNHLYFYWYRQILGQKVEFLVSFYNNEISEKSEIFDDQFSVERPDGSNFTLKIRSTKLEDSAMYFCASKSYSLGYGYTFGSGTRLTVV.

The chain's CDR3 is CASIPGQGRNEQFF. The rearrangement links TRBV19 to TRBJ2-1; the TCRdb call, TRBD1, lacks DNA for checking. Germline lookup yields CDR1 LNHDA and CDR2 SQIVND (reference sequence). This CDR3 has 14 residues.

This clonotype is called medium-sized based on its frequency. The chain employs TRBV6-5 and TRBJ2-3; no DNA is available, so the TRBD1 call from TCRdb remains unchecked. This CDR3 comprises 13 residues. CDR1 MNHEY and CDR2 SVGAGI come from the germline V gene. CDR3 loop: CASSWTDGDTQYF.

The V and J genes are TRBV27 and TRBJ2-1; TCRdb picks TRBD1, but there is no DNA to check that call. This CDR3 region has 18 residues. Germline values: CDR1 MNHEY, CDR2 SMNVEV (reference sequence). CDR3 in amino acids: CASSSGLQGQGSYNEQFF.

Measured by frequency, this clonotype is medium-sized. The chain employs TRBV12-3 or TRBV12-4 and TRBJ2-7; the D call of TRBD1 rests on TCRdb alone, since no DNA is present to check it. CDR3 size: 15 residues. The CDR3 region is CASSLSPQGGYEQYF.

J is TRBJ1-3 and V is TRBV20-1. Germline CDR1 is DFQATT and CDR2 is SNEGSKA (reference sequence). CDR3 length: 12 residues. The CDR3 sequence is CSARKSGDTIYF.

Considering frequency, this clonotype is medium-sized. The V call is TRBV6-5, the J call TRBJ1-2; TCRdb lists TRBD1, though no DNA is available to test this call. Germline assignment: CDR1 MNHEY and CDR2 SVGAGI. This CDR3 has 16 residues. The chain's CDR3 is CASSYSGTDANYGYTF.

The chain carries TRBV12-3 or TRBV12-4 and TRBJ2-7; TCRdb proposes TRBD1, but this gene call is untestable without DNA. The CDR3 spans 15 residues. CDR3 residues: CASSLEPGQSNEQYF.

This clonotype registers medium-sized by frequency. This chain connects TRBV19 to TRBJ1-2. From germline, CDR1 is LNHDA and CDR2 SQIVND (reference sequence). The CDR3 runs 13 residues. The CDR3 sequence: CASSIPRGSGYTF.

The chain joins TRBV4-1 to TRBJ2-7; absent DNA, TCRdb's TRBD2 call cannot be checked. The CDR3 has 15 amino acids. Germline V lookup: CDR1 MGHRA, CDR2 YSYEKL. The CDR3 loop reads CASSPAGTRFYEQYF.

This clonotype registers medium-sized by frequency. CDR3 in amino acids: CASSPTPAHEQYF. The chain has TRBV5-6 and TRBJ2-7. The CDR3 runs 13 residues. Per the germline V gene, CDR1 is SGHDT and CDR2 is YYEEEE.

This chain connects TRBV5-4 to TRBJ2-3. CDR3 size: 13 residues. Germline CDR1 SGHNT, CDR2 YYREEE (reference sequence). This CDR3 is CASSLEGWETQYF.

The CDR3 sequence is CAIRLGVEQYF. This rearrangement joins TRBV10-3 to TRBJ2-7; absent DNA, TCRdb's TRBD1 call cannot be checked. Germline values: CDR1 ENHRY, CDR2 SYGVKD. The CDR3 covers 11 residues.

This clonotype is deemed medium-sized by its frequency. This sequence joins TRBV11-1 and TRBJ2-7; the TRBD1 assignment by TCRdb is unverifiable without DNA. Germline values: CDR1 SGHAT, CDR2 FQDESV (reference sequence). The CDR3 contains 13 residues. CDR3 sequence: CASSLGVTYEQYF.

This clonotype is called medium-sized based on its frequency. This chain uses TRBV29-1 with TRBJ1-6; TCRdb gives TRBD1 as the D gene, but with no DNA this cannot be confirmed. Per germline, CDR1 SQVTM and CDR2 ANQGSEA. CDR3 length equals 14 residues. The CDR3 here is CSVAEGQYNSPLHF.